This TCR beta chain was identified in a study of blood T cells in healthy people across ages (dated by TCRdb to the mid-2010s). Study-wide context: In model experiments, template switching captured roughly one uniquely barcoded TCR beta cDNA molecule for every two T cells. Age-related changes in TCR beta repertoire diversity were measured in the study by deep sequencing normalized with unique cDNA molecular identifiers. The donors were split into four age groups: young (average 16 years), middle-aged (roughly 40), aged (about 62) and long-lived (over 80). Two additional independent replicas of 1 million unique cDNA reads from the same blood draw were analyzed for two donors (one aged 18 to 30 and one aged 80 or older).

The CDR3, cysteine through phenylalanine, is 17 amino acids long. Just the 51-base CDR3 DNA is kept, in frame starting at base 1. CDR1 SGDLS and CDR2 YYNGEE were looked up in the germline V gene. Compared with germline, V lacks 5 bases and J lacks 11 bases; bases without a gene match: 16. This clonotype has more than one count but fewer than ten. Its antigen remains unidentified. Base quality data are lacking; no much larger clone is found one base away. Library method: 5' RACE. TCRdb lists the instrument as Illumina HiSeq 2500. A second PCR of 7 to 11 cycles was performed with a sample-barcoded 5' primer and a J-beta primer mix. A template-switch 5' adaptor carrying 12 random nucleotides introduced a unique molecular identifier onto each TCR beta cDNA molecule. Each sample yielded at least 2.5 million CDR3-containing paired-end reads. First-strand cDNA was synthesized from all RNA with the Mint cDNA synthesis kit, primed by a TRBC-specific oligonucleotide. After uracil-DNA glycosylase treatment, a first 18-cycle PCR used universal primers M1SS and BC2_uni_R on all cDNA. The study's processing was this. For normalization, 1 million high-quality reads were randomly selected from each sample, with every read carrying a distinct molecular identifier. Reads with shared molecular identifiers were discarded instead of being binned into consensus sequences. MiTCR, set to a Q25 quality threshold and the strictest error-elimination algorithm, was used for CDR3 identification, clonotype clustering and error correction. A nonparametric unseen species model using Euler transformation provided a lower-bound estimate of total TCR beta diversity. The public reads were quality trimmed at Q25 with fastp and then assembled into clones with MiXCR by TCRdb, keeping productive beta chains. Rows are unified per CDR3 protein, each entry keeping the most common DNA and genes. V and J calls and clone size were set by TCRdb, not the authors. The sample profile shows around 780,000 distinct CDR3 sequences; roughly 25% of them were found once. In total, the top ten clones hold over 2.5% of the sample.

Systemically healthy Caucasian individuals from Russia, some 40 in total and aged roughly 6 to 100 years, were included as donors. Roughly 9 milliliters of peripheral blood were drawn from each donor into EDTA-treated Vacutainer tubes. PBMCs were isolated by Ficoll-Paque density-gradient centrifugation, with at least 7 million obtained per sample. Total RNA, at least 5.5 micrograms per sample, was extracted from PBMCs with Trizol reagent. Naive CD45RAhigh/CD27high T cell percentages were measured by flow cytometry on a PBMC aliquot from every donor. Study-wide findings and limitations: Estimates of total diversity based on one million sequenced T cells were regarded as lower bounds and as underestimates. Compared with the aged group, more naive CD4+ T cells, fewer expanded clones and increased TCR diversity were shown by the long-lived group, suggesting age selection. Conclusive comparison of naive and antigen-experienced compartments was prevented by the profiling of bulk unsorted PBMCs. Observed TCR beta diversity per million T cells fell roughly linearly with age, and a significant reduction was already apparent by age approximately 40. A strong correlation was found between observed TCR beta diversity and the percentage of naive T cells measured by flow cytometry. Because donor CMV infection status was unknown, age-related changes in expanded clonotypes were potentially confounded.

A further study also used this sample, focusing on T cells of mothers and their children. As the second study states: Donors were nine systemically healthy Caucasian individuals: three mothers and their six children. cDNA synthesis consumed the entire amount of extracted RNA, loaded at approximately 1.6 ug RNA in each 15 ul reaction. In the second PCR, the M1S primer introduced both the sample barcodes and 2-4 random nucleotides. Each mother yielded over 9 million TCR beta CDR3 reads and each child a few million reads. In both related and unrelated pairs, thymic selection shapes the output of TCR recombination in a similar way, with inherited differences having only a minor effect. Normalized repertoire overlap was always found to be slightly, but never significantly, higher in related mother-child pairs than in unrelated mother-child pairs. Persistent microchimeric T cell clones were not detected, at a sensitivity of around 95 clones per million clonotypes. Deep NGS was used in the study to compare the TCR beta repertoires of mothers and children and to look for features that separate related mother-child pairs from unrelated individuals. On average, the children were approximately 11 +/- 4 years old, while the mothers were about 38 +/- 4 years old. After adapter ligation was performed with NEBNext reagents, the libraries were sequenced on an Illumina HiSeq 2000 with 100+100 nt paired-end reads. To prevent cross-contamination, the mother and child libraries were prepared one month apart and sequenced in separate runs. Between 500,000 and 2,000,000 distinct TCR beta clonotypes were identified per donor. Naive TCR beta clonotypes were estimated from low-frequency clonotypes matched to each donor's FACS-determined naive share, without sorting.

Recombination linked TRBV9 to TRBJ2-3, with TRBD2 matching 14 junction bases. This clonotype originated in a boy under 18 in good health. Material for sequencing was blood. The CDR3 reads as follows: CASSVGTSGGPLSGQYF. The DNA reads TGTGCCAGCAGTGTTGGGACTAGCGGGGGCCCACTTTCAGGGCAGTATTTT.